The following is a TCR beta chain sequence with its context. What it recognizes is unknown. This record belongs to a study of Ad26.COV2.S vaccination and SARS-CoV-2 variants. Whole-study findings and limits: Whether participants received vaccine or placebo, their non-spike TCR breadth was similar. Possible underestimation of total T cell responses by the TCR breadth and depth analyses was noted. Substantial response breadth was reportedly seen for spike-specific CD8+ and CD4+ T cells after vaccination. People who got the vaccine had more spike-specific TCR breadth than people who got placebo.

CDR1 LGHDT and CDR2 YNNKEL come from the germline V gene (reference sequence). Trimming took 4 bases from V and 2 from J, leaving 12 bases between them. This CDR3 has 14 residues. Some clones are missing from TCRdb's copy, which holds only in-frame ones; the method was immunoSEQ multiplex PCR. The table lists about 350,000 clones, roughly nine tenths of them singletons. The chain couples TRBV3-1 (or the pseudogene TRBV3-2) to TRBJ2-7; D is possibly TRBD1 (5 bases). The specimen comprised peripheral blood, sampled after recovery from COVID-19. The sequence was obtained from a human donor who had recovered from COVID-19. DNA for the CDR3: TGTGCCAGCAGCCTAGGGGCAGGACCCTACGAGCAGTACTTC. It specifies CASSLGAGPYEQYF.